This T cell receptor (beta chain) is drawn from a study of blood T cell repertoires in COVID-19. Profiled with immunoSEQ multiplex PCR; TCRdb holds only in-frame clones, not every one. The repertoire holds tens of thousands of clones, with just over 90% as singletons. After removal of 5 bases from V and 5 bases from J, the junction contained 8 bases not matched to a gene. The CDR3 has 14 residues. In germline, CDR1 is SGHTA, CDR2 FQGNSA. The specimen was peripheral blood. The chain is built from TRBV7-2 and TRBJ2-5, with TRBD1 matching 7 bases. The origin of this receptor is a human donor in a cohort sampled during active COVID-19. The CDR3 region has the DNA TGTGCCAGCAGCCGGGACAGTAGGGGGGAGACCCAGTACTTC. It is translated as CASSRDSRGETQYF.